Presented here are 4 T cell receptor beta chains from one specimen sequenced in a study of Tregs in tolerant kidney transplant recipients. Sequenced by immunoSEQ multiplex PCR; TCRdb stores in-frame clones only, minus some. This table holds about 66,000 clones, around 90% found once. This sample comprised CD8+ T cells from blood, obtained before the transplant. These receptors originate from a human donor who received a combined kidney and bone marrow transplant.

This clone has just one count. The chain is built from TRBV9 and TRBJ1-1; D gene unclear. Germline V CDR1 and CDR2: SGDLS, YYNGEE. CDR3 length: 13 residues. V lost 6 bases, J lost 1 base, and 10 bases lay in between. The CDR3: CASNGVSNTEAFF. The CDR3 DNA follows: TGTGCCAGCAACGGGGTGTCGAACACTGAAGCTTTCTTT.

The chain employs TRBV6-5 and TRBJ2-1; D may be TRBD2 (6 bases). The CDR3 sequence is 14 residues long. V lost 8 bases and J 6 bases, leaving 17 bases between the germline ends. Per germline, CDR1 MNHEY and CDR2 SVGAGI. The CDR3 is CASRSEGLSNEQFF. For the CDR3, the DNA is TGTGCCAGCCGCTCGGAGGGTTTAAGCAATGAGCAGTTCTTC.

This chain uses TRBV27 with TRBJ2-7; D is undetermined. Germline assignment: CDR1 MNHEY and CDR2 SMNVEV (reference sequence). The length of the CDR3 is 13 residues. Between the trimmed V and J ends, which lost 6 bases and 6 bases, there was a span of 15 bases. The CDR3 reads CASSILSSPEQYF. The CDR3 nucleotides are TGTGCCAGCAGCATCTTGTCTAGTCCCGAGCAGTACTTC.

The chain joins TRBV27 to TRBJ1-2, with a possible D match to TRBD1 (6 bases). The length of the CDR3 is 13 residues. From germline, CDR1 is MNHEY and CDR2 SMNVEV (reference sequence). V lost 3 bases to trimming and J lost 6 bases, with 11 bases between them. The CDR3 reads CASSFLGADGYTF. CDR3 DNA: TGTGCCAGCAGTTTTTTGGGGGCGGATGGCTACACCTTC.